These T cell receptor beta chains were read from a single sample in a study of vaccination and CD4 T cells after COVID-19. Their antigens remain unidentified. Each CDR3 protein is one row after TCRdb ran MiXCR on the PCR reads. Here the sample spans around 11,000 distinct CDR3 sequences, about 30% being singletons. The source material was cultured CD4+ T cells from blood. These receptor sequences come from a human donor with COVID-19. CDR3s include the opening cysteine and the closing phenylalanine or tryptophan. Fields, in order: V gene, J gene, CDR3 protein.

TRBV6-1	TRBJ1-5	CASSGPRGSNQPQHF
TRBV27	TRBJ2-3	CASSGGTDTQYF
TRBV11-3	TRBJ1-3	CASSLTPASGNTIYF
TRBV6-5	TRBJ2-2	CASSSRALMTGELFF
TRBV20-1	TRBJ2-3	CSASLWDTQYF
TRBV27	TRBJ1-4	CASSLRHPPGEKLFF
TRBV6-2/TRBV6-3	TRBJ1-5	CASSLQGWGQPQHF
TRBV10-3	TRBJ1-5	CAISEFSGQPQHF
TRBV20-1	TRBJ1-5	CSARDRRANQPQHF
TRBV7-9	TRBJ1-5	CASSLATENQPQHF
TRBV6-1	TRBJ1-5	CASPGPDLWQPQHF
TRBV7-8	TRBJ1-6	CASSLGQAYNSPLHF
TRBV5-1	TRBJ2-3	CASRDRGTDTQYF
TRBV7-8	TRBJ1-6	CASRRGPKGDSPLHF
TRBV10-3	TRBJ2-2	CAISELRISGTGELFF
TRBV6-1	TRBJ2-1	CASRWDEYNEQFF
TRBV7-2	TRBJ1-6	CASSLGTGNNSPLHF
TRBV21-1	TRBJ1-3	CASREGRLSFGNTIYF
TRBV7-9	TRBJ2-7	CASSQKTSGDEQYF
TRBV12-3/TRBV12-4	TRBJ2-5	CASSLWGVETQYF
TRBV19	TRBJ1-5	CASSRVNNQPQHF
TRBV19	TRBJ1-2	CASSIQVLSYGYTF
TRBV11-2	TRBJ1-3	CASSLVLGNTIYF
TRBV19	TRBJ2-3	CASSTPGQGNTDTQYF
TRBV2	TRBJ2-7	CASTASYEQYF
TRBV7-2	TRBJ1-3	CASSRDPSGNTIYF
TRBV6-1	TRBJ2-7	CASSGGLAELYEQYF
TRBV6-1	TRBJ2-1	CASRAGQIQFF
TRBV20-1	TRBJ1-1	CSAPINTEAFF
TRBV12-3/TRBV12-4	TRBJ1-6	CASSHRQGSSPLHF
TRBV10-3	TRBJ1-3	CATTLDNTIYF
TRBV29-1	TRBJ2-7	CSLDGGGGTYEQYF
TRBV2	TRBJ2-2	CASRVQGVNTGELFF
TRBV5-8	TRBJ2-1	CASSLGTGTHNEQFF
TRBV12-3/TRBV12-4	TRBJ2-2	CASSPDRASTGELFF
TRBV6-2/TRBV6-3	TRBJ2-2	CASRLPGGNTGELFF
TRBV7-7	TRBJ1-1	CASSLKDRNTEAFF
TRBV28	TRBJ1-1	CATKGGQTLSAFF
TRBV5-6	TRBJ1-6	CASSPAPYNSPLHF
TRBV2	TRBJ2-5	CASSEARQSVETQYF
TRBV14	TRBJ2-5	CASSQGLGETQYF
TRBV6-1	TRBJ1-4	CASDRTNEKLFF
TRBV5-1	TRBJ2-2	CASKAPAGTGELFF
TRBV30	TRBJ2-5	CASSPGWQETQYF
TRBV5-6	TRBJ2-1	CASSGDWTHNEQFF
TRBV6-1	TRBJ1-3	CASRLDARGSGNTIYF
TRBV11-2	TRBJ2-7	CASSQTSGVNYEQYF